This entry is about one T cell receptor beta chain. Its matching antigen is unknown. The data are from a study of cytomegalovirus exposure and HLA in healthy donors. Donors sampled were nominally healthy, though unrecorded immune exposures were likely. J lost 2 bases, V lost 1 base, and 0 bases had no gene match. The CDR3 sequence is 16 residues long. Germline V CDR1 and CDR2: SGHVS, FNYEAQ. A multiplex PCR was run with 60 Vbeta primers and 13 Jbeta primers. Profiling relied on immunoSEQ multiplex PCR, and the TCRdb table lists in-frame clones only, not all of them. This repertoire shows under 150,000 clones, about four fifths found once; its top ten account for approximately 5.6%. Notes on the study in general: Exclusion as indistinguishable affected some V segments, including TRBV6-2 and TRBV6-3. It was likely that a cluster of highly shared sequence variants was a sequencing artifact. Later work found most CMV-associated TCR beta chains apparently HLA-restricted.

The rearrangement uses TRBV7-6 and TRBJ2-5; 14 nucleotides match TRBD2. Sequences were obtained from PBMCs. The origin of this receptor is a woman aged 40 to 50 in good health and CMV-seropositive. The CDR3 sequence: CASSLGLAGGQETQYF. The CDR3 DNA reads as TGTGCCAGCAGCTTAGGACTAGCGGGAGGGCAAGAGACCCAGTACTTC.